A selection of T cell receptor beta chains follows, all from one sample in a study of regulatory T cells in long-lasting Graves disease. TCRdb passed the multiplex PCR reads through MiXCR, listing each CDR3 protein once. The table has around 230,000 distinct CDR3 sequences, roughly 18% seen once. Sequenced material: peripheral blood mononuclear cells (PBMCs), taken at new diagnosis, from a patient treated with antithyroid drugs. These receptors came from a female donor with Graves disease. The CDR3 runs from the conserved cysteine through the conserved F or W. Each record gives: D gene, clone size, J gene, V gene, CDR3 DNA, CDR3 protein. D genes are given only for firm matches. Some rows mark clone size as missing; the rest say once, few, many or name a class of expanded clone.

- | once | TRBJ2-7 | TRBV6-2/TRBV6-3 | TGTGCCAGCAGTTACCCGGAAGCATTTTACAATTACGAGCAGTACTTC | CASSYPEAFYNYEQYF
- | many | TRBJ1-1 | TRBV10-2 | TGCGCCAGCAGGCGCGAGGGGGTACTCCGTGAAGCTTTCTTT | CASRREGVLREAFF
- | many | TRBJ1-5 | TRBV3-1 | TGTGCCAGCAGCCGGGATCGAAATCAGCCCCAGCATTTT | CASSRDRNQPQHF
- | many | TRBJ1-3 | TRBV19 | TGTGCCAGTAGTTTACGGGCAGGGCCCGGAAACACCATATATTTT | CASSLRAGPGNTIYF
- | many | TRBJ1-2 | TRBV2 | TGTGCCAGCAGTGAAGAGGGAGCGTACTATGGCTACACCTTC | CASSEEGAYYGYTF
- | many | TRBJ1-5 | TRBV30 | TGTGCCCACGACCTCTACAGAGCCCCCCGGAGCAATCAGCCCCAGCATTTT | CAHDLYRAPRSNQPQHF
- | many | TRBJ1-1 | TRBV14 | TGTGCCAGCAGCCAAGCGAGCGAGTACACTGAAGCTTTCTTT | CASSQASEYTEAFF
TRBD1 | few | TRBJ1-5 | TRBV5-6 | TGTGCCAGCAGCCCACGGACAGGGGAGGGCAATCAGCCCCAGCATTTT | CASSPRTGEGNQPQHF
- | many | TRBJ2-7 | TRBV7-2 | TGTGCCAGCAGCTTAGTGCACTACGAGCAGTACTTC | CASSLVHYEQYF
- | - | TRBJ2-7 | TRBV7-9 | TGTGCCAGCAGCTCCAGGGCAGGGTCCCCCTTCGAGCAGTACTTC | CASSSRAGSPFEQYF
TRBD2 | many | TRBJ2-3 | TRBV2 | TGTGCCAGCAGGAGCGGGACCAGCACAGATACGCAGTATTTT | CASRSGTSTDTQYF
- | many | TRBJ2-7 | TRBV7-9 | TGCGCCAGCAGCTTGTCCCTGACAACTTTGGGCTACGAGCAGTACTTC | CASSLSLTTLGYEQYF
TRBD1 | - | TRBJ1-1 | TRBV7-2 | TGTGCCAGCAGCTTAGGCCTTGGCAGGGGGCCCGCTGAAGCTTTCTTT | CASSLGLGRGPAEAFF
- | - | TRBJ2-3 | TRBV5-1 | TGCGCCAGCAGCGGAGGGGACAGTACAGATACGCAGTATTTT | CASSGGDSTDTQYF
- | - | TRBJ1-5 | TRBV2 | TGCGCCAGCAGTGTAAAGGTTCGGAGCAATCAGCCCCAGCATTTT | CASSVKVRSNQPQHF
TRBD1 | many | TRBJ2-3 | TRBV12-3/TRBV12-4 | TGTGCCAGCAGGCTACAGGGGCGATCGGATACGCAGTATTTT | CASRLQGRSDTQYF
- | few | TRBJ2-1 | TRBV5-6 | TGTGCCAGCCTCTCAGGGAATGGTTTGGATGAGCAGTTCTTC | CASLSGNGLDEQFF
- | - | TRBJ2-1 | TRBV29-1 | TGCAGCGTTGAAGAAACTGGCAAAAATGAGCAGTTCTTC | CSVEETGKNEQFF
TRBD2 | many | TRBJ2-5 | TRBV20-1 | TGCAGTGCTAGAGGACTAGCGGGAGACGGTCGAGAGACCCAGTACTTC | CSARGLAGDGRETQYF
TRBD1 | many | TRBJ2-1 | TRBV6-2/TRBV6-3 | TGTGCCAGCAGTCCCGGGACAGGAGGTTATGAGCAGTTCTTC | CASSPGTGGYEQFF
TRBD1 | many | TRBJ1-1 | TRBV6-2/TRBV6-3 | TGTGCCAGCAGTTCCAACCCGACAGGGAAAGCTTTCTTT | CASSSNPTGKAFF
- | many | TRBJ2-1 | TRBV7-3 | TGTGCCAGCAGCCCGCCGACTAGCAATGAGCAGTTCTTC | CASSPPTSNEQFF
- | - | TRBJ2-2 | TRBV4-1 | TGCGCCAGCAGCCAAGATAGATCCGGGGAGCTGTTTTTT | CASSQDRSGELFF
TRBD1 | - | TRBJ2-1 | TRBV27 | TGTGCCAGCAGTTCTACAGGGGGGCAAAATGAGCAGTTCTTC | CASSSTGGQNEQFF
TRBD2 | - | TRBJ2-1 | TRBV6-8 | TGTGCCAGCAGTCCCCCGGGACTAGCGAATGAGCAGTTCTTC | CASSPPGLANEQFF
TRBD2 | - | TRBJ2-1 | TRBV11-2 | TGTGCCAGCAGCTTAAGGGGGGGGCTAGCGGGAGGTCACAATGAGCAGTTCTTC | CASSLRGGLAGGHNEQFF
- | - | TRBJ2-7 | TRBV20-1 | TGCAGTGCGGGAAGCAGGGGCTTCTACGAGCAGTACTTC | CSAGSRGFYEQYF
TRBD2 | - | TRBJ2-1 | TRBV20-1 | TGCAGTGCTAGAGATACGGCGGGAGTAGGGGTTTACAATGAGCAGTTCTTC | CSARDTAGVGVYNEQFF
- | many | TRBJ1-3 | TRBV28 | TGTGCCAGCAGTACAGGGAACTCTGGAAACACCATATATTTT | CASSTGNSGNTIYF
TRBD1 | many | TRBJ2-5 | TRBV6-1 | TGTGCCAGCACCCCCGGGACAGGGGCGGAGACCCAGTACTTC | CASTPGTGAETQYF
TRBD2 | - | TRBJ2-1 | TRBV20-1 | TGCAGTGCCCTGACTAGCGGGAGACAATACAATGAGCAGTTCTTC | CSALTSGRQYNEQFF